The sequence of this T cell receptor beta chain was determined in a study of blood T cell repertoires in COVID-19. Study background: T cells, B-cell-depleted T cells, or PBMCs supplied cDNA or gDNA.

CDR1 SGHRS and CDR2 YFSETQ come from the germline V gene. The V and J ends lost 0 bases and 7 bases respectively, with 10 bases between them. The CDR3 has 13 residues. Recovered status applied to Cohort 3 donors who had two consecutive negative PCRs. It also applied to those with clearance or with symptom resolution. This clone turned up a few times. Sequenced by immunoSEQ multiplex PCR; TCRdb stores in-frame clones only, minus some. The sample lists about 300,000 clones; 86% were seen once. This TCR came from a woman aged 18-29 years who had recovered from COVID-19. The genes are TRBV5-1 and TRBJ2-5, with a weak D call TRBD1 (5 bases). Material for sequencing was PBMCs or T cells enriched from blood (not recorded which). Written as DNA, the CDR3 is TGCGCCAGCAGCTTGGAGGGGCAGGGGACCCAGTACTTC. It translates to CASSLEGQGTQYF. The complete variable domain, with remaining parts taken from reference TRBV5-1 and TRBJ2-5, reads KAGVTQTPRYLIKTRGQQVTLSCSPISGHRSVSWYQQTPGQGLQFLFEYFSETQRNKGNFPGRFSGRQFSNSRSEMNVSTLELGDSALYLCASSLEGQGTQYFGPGTRLLVL.